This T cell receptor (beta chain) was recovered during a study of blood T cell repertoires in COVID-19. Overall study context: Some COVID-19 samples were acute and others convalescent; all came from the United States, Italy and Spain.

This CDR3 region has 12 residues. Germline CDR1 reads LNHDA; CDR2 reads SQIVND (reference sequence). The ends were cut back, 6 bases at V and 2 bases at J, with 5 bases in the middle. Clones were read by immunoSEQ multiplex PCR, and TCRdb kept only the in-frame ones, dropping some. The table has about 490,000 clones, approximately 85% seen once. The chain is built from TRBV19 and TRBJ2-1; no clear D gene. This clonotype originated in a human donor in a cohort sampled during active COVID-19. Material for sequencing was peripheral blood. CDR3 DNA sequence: TGTGCCAGTAGAGAGCCCTACAATGAGCAGTTCTTC. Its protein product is CASREPYNEQFF. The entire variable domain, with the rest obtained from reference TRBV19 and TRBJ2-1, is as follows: DGGITQSPKYLFRKEGQNVTLSCEQNLNHDAMYWYRQDPGQGLRLIYYSQIVNDFQKGDIAEGYSVSREKKESFPLTVTSAQKNPTAFYLCASREPYNEQFFGPGTRLTVL.